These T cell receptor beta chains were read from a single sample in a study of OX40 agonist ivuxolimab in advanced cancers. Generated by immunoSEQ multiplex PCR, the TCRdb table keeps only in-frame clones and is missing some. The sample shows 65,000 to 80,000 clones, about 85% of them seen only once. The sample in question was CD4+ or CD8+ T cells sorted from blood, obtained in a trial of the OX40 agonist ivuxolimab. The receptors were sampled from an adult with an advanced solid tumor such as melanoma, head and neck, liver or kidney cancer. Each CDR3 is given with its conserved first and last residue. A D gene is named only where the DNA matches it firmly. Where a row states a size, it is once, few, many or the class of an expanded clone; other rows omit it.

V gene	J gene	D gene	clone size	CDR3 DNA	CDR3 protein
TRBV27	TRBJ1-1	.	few	TGTGCCAGTCTGGCCCTCATGAACACTGAAGCTTTCTTT	CASLALMNTEAFF
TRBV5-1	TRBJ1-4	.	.	TGCGCCAGCAGCTTGGCGGCAGCAACTAATGAAAAACTGTTTTTT	CASSLAAATNEKLFF
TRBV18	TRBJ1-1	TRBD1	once	TGTGCCAGCTCACTCGCGCTGTCCGGGACAGGGGCTGAAGCTTTCTTT	CASSLALSGTGAEAFF
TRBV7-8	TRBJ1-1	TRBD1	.	TGTGCCAGCAGCTGGGGACAGGGGAACACTGAAGCTTTCTTT	CASSWGQGNTEAFF
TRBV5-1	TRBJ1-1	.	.	TGCGCCAGCAGCTTGTCCTTCGGGACCGCTGGAGCTTTCTTT	CASSLSFGTAGAFF
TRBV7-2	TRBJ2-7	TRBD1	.	TGTGCCAGCAGCTTTACAGGGGGCGAATACGAGCAGTACTTC	CASSFTGGEYEQYF
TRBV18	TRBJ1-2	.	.	TGTGCCAGCTCACCAGGTTATCAAGGCTACACCTTC	CASSPGYQGYTF
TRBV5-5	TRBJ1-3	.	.	TGTGCCAGCAGCTTGGGGGCTGGAAACACCATATATTTT	CASSLGAGNTIYF
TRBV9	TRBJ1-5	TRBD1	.	TGTGCCAGCAGCGAATTGGGACAGCTCAATCAGCCCCAGCATTTT	CASSELGQLNQPQHF
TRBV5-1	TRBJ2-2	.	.	TGCGCCAGCAGCAATAGTCCCGGGGAGCTGTTTTTT	CASSNSPGELFF
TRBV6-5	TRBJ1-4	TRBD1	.	TGTGCCAGCAGTTACTCTGGGACAGCCGCCGGCGGGATGTTTTTT	CASSYSGTAAGGMFF
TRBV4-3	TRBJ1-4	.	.	TGCGCCAGCAGCATGGGCAGAAGAGGAACTAATGAAAAACTGTTTTTT	CASSMGRRGTNEKLFF
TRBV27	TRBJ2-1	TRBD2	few	TGTGCCAGCAGAGGAGCCGGACTAGCGGGGGGCGGGGAGCAGTTCTTC	CASRGAGLAGGGEQFF
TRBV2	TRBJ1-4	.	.	TGTGCCAGCAGAAGTGACTACGGTGAAAAACTGTTTTTT	CASRSDYGEKLFF
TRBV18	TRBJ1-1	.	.	TGTGCCAGCTCACCGCAGAGGGACACTGAAGCTTTCTTT	CASSPQRDTEAFF
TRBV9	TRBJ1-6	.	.	TGTGCCAGCAGCCTTACCCCTGACAGAATTAATTCACCCCTCCACTTT	CASSLTPDRINSPLHF
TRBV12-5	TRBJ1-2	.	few	TGTGCTAGTGGTTTGTCCTCAACGGCGGGGACGCGAAATTATGGCTACACCTTC	CASGLSSTAGTRNYGYTF
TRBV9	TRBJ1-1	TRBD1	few	TGTGCCAGCAGCGGACAGGGAGTGGGAGCTTTCTTT	CASSGQGVGAFF
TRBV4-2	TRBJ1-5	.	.	TGTGCCAGCAGCCAAATCCCTGGGGGAAGCAATCAGCCCCAGCATTTT	CASSQIPGGSNQPQHF
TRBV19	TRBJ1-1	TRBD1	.	TGTGCCAGTAGCACAGGGGGGGGGACTGAAGCTTTCTTT	CASSTGGGTEAFF
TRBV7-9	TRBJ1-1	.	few	TGTGCCAGCAGCTTTCCACCGGACACGCTATCAGTCACTGAAGCTTTCTTT	CASSFPPDTLSVTEAFF
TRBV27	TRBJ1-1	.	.	TGTGCCAGCCCGGGGGGGAGCCCATTCTCCCCCATGAACACTGAAGCTTTCTTT	CASPGGSPFSPMNTEAFF
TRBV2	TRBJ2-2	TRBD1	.	TGTGCCAGCAGTGCACAGGGGATGAACACCGGGGAGCTGTTTTTT	CASSAQGMNTGELFF
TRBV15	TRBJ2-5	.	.	TGTGCCACCAGCAGAGGAGGAAAAGAGACCCAGTACTTC	CATSRGGKETQYF
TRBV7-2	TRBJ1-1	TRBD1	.	TGTGCCAGCAGAACCCGGGACAGGGGGCGGTTGTTGAGTCAGACTGAAGCTTTCTTT	CASRTRDRGRLLSQTEAFF
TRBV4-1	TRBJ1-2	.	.	TGCGCCAGCCGGGGACGGAGGGACTATGGCTACACCTTC	CASRGRRDYGYTF
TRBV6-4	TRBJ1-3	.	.	TGTGCCAGCAGTGACACCAGCTCTGGAAACACCATATATTTT	CASSDTSSGNTIYF
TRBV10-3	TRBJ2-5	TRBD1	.	TGTGCCATCAGTCCCGGGACAGGGAAAGAGACCCAGTACTTC	CAISPGTGKETQYF
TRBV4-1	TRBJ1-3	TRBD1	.	TGCGCCAGCAGCCCCCAGGGGGGCGGTGGAAACACCATATATTTT	CASSPQGGGGNTIYF
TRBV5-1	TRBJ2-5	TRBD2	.	TGCGCCAGCAGCCCTCTAGCGGAAGAGACCCAGTACTTC	CASSPLAEETQYF
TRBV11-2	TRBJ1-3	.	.	TGTGCCAGCAGTTCTCCCCCTGGAAACACCATATATTTT	CASSSPPGNTIYF
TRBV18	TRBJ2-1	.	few	TGTGCCAGCTCAGCACAGGTCACCTACAATGAGCAGTTCTTC	CASSAQVTYNEQFF
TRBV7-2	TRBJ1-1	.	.	TGTGCCAGCAGCTTTTGGGCGTTAAGCACTGAAGCTTTCTTT	CASSFWALSTEAFF
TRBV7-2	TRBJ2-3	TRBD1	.	TGTGCCAGCAGCCAAATGGACAGGGTGGGGCCCTACAGCACAGATACGCAGTATTTT	CASSQMDRVGPYSTDTQYF
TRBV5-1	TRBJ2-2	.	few	TGCGCCAGCAGCTTGTTACTCGGCGGGTCAGGCGGGGAGCTGTTTTTT	CASSLLLGGSGGELFF
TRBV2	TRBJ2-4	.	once	TGTGCCAGCAGTGGAGGTTGGGGAAAAAACATTCAGTACTTC	CASSGGWGKNIQYF
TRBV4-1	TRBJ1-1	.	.	TGCGCCAGCAGCCAAGAGGGCACAGGGCTGGGCACTGAAGCTTTCTTT	CASSQEGTGLGTEAFF
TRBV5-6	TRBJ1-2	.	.	TGTGCCAGCAGCTTGAGGGGCCTATATGGCTACACCTTC	CASSLRGLYGYTF
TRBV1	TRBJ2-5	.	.	TGCACCAGCAGCCAAGGGGGATCGGAGACCCAGTACTTC	CTSSQGGSETQYF